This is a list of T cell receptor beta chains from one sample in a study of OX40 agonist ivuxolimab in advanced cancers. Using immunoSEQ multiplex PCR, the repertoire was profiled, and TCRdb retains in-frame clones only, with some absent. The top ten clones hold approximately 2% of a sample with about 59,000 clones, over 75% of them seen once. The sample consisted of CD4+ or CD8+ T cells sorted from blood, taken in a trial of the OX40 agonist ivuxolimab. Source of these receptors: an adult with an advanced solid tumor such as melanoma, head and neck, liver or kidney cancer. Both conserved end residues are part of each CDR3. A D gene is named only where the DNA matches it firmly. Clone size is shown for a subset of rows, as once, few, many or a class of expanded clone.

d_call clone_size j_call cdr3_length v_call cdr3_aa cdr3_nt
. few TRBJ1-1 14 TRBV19 CASSIRYGNTEAFF TGTGCCAGTAGTATCAGGTACGGGAACACTGAAGCTTTCTTT
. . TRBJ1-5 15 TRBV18 CASSPGTPRNQPQHF TGTGCCAGCTCACCAGGGACACCACGCAATCAGCCCCAGCATTTT
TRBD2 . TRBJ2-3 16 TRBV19 CASSTAGTSGLNTQYF TGTGCCAGTAGTACCGCCGGGACTAGCGGGTTGAATACGCAGTATTTT
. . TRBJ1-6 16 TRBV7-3 CASSPNPGRGGSPLHF TGTGCCAGCAGCCCCAACCCGGGGAGGGGGGGGTCACCCCTCCACTTT
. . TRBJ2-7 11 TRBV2 CASNRDYEQYF TGTGCCAGCAACAGGGACTACGAGCAGTACTTC
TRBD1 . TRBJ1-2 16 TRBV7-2 CASSLAGGQGVYGYTF TGTGCCAGCAGCTTAGCCGGGGGACAGGGGGTCTATGGCTACACCTTC
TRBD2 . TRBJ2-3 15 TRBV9 CASSPDLAGADTQYF TGTGCCAGCAGCCCCGACCTAGCGGGGGCAGATACGCAGTATTTT
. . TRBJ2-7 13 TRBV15 CATSRDTGYEQYF TGTGCCACCAGCAGAGATACGGGCTACGAGCAGTACTTC
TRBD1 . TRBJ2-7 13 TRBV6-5 CASSSTRGRQQYF TGTGCCAGCAGTTCGACCAGGGGGCGACAGCAGTACTTC
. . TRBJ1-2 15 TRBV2 CASSGDLVGDYGYTF TGTGCCAGCAGTGGGGACCTAGTAGGGGACTATGGCTACACCTTC
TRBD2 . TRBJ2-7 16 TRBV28 CASSLPAGGSSYEQYF TGTGCCAGCAGTTTACCGGCGGGGGGGAGTTCCTACGAGCAGTACTTC
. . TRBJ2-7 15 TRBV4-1 CASSQDRTRTYEQYF TGCGCCAGCAGCCAAGACCGGACCCGTACCTACGAGCAGTACTTC
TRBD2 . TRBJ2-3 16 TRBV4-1 CASSQVFSGVADTQYF TGCGCCAGCAGCCAAGTGTTTAGCGGGGTGGCAGATACGCAGTATTTT
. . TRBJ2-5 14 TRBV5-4 CASSLDLLQETQYF TGTGCCAGCAGCTTGGACTTACTCCAAGAGACCCAGTACTTC
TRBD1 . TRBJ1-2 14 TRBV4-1 CASSQYGTGDGYTF TGCGCCAGCAGCCAGTACGGGACAGGGGATGGCTACACCTTC
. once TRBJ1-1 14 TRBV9 CASSVDPLNTEAFF TGTGCCAGCAGCGTGGACCCCTTGAACACTGAAGCTTTCTTT
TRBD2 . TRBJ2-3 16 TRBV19 CASSPSGVTSTDTQYF TGTGCCAGTAGTCCTAGCGGGGTTACTAGCACAGATACGCAGTATTTT
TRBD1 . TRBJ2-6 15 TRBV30 CAWSGGGTGANVLTF TGTGCCTGGAGTGGAGGGGGCACTGGGGCCAACGTCCTGACTTTC
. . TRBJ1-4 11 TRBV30 CAWTLGEKLFF TGTGCCTGGACCCTCGGGGAAAAACTGTTTTTT
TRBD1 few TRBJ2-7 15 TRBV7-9 CASSLGAGTGNEQYF TGTGCCAGCAGCTTAGGAGCCGGGACAGGGAACGAGCAGTACTTC
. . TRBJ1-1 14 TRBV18 CATRLWGGETEAFF TGTGCCACCCGACTTTGGGGGGGGGAGACTGAAGCTTTCTTT
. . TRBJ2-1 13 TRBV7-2 CASSTGQRDEQFF TGTGCCAGCAGCACGGGACAGCGGGATGAGCAGTTCTTC
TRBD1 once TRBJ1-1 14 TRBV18 CASSPGTGVSEAFF TGTGCCAGCTCACCCGGGACAGGGGTATCTGAAGCTTTCTTT
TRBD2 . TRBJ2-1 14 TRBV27 CASLGLAGDNEQFF TGTGCCAGCTTAGGACTAGCGGGGGACAATGAGCAGTTCTTC
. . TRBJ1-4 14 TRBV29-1 CSVEGGSPNEKLFF TGCAGCGTTGAAGGTGGATCCCCGAATGAAAAACTGTTTTTT
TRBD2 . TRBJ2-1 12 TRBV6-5 CASSSTAGGRFF TGTGCCAGCAGTTCCACTGCGGGAGGTCGGTTCTTC
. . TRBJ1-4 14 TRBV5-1 CASSSGQSGEKLFF TGCGCCAGCAGCTCTGGACAGTCCGGGGAAAAACTGTTTTTT
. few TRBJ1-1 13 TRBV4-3 CASSPRDPTEAFF TGCGCCAGCAGCCCCAGGGATCCCACTGAAGCTTTCTTT
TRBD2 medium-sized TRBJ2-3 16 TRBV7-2 CASSLASGRRTDTQYF TGTGCCAGCAGCTTAGCTAGCGGGAGGCGCACAGATACGCAGTATTTT
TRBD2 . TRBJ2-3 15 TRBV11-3 CASSRGTSGTDTQYF TGTGCCAGCAGCAGGGGGACTAGCGGCACAGATACGCAGTATTTT
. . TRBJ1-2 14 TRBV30 CAWTPPGGLDGYTF TGTGCCTGGACCCCCCCTGGGGGGTTGGATGGCTACACCTTC
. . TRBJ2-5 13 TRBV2 CASSESSAETQYF TGTGCCAGCAGTGAGAGTAGCGCCGAGACCCAGTACTTC
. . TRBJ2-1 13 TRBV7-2 CASSLGSFDEQFF TGTGCCAGCAGCCTAGGGAGTTTTGATGAGCAGTTCTTC
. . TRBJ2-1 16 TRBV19 CASTPPLASSYNEQFF TGTGCCAGTACCCCCCCACTAGCAAGCTCCTACAATGAGCAGTTCTTC
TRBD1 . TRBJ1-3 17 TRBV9 CASSSRQGATLGNTIYF TGTGCCAGCAGCTCACGACAGGGCGCCACTCTCGGAAACACCATATATTTT
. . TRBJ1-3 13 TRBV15 CATSWVEGNTIYF TGTGCCACCAGCTGGGTTGAGGGAAACACCATATATTTT
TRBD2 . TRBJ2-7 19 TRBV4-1 CASSQGGLAGGRGSYEQYF TGCGCCAGCAGCCAAGGCGGACTAGCGGGAGGACGGGGCTCCTACGAGCAGTACTTC
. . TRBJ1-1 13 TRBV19 CASSQYGNTEAFF TGTGCCAGTAGTCAATACGGGAACACTGAAGCTTTCTTT
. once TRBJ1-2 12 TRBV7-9 CASSREDYGYTF TGTGCCTCCAGTAGGGAAGACTATGGCTACACCTTC
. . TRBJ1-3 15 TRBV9 CASSPQGLGGNTIYF TGTGCCAGCAGCCCACAGGGTTTAGGTGGAAACACCATATATTTT
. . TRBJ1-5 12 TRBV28 CASTVGNQPQHF TGTGCCAGCACCGTTGGGAATCAGCCCCAGCATTTT
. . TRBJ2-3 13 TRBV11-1 CASSGSSTDTQYF TGTGCCAGCAGCGGATCTAGCACAGATACGCAGTATTTT
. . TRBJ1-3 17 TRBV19 CASSISGTLFRGNTIYF TGTGCCAGTAGTATTTCCGGGACCCTCTTCAGGGGAAACACCATATATTTT
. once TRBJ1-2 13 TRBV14 CASSPGTNYGYTF TGTGCCAGCAGTCCTGGAACTAACTATGGCTACACCTTC
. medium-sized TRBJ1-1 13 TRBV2 CASTEGEGTEAFF TGTGCCAGCACCGAAGGGGAGGGCACTGAAGCTTTCTTT
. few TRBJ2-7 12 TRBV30 CAWSIHSGEQYF TGTGCCTGGAGTATCCATTCGGGGGAGCAGTACTTC
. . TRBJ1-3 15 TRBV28 CASSLMQGSGNTIYF TGTGCCAGCAGTTTAATGCAGGGCTCTGGAAACACCATATATTTT
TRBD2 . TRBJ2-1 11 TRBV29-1 CSSGLAYEQFF TGCAGCTCCGGACTAGCGTATGAGCAGTTCTTC
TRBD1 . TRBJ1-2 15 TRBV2 CASSADRAGNYGYTF TGTGCCAGCAGTGCGGACAGGGCAGGGAACTATGGCTACACCTTC
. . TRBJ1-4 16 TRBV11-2 CASSLQPGRSPEKLFF TGTGCCAGCAGCCTACAACCGGGACGGTCGCCGGAAAAACTGTTTTTT
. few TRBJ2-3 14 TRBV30 CAWDLVSGTDTQYF TGTGCCTGGGACCTCGTGTCGGGCACAGATACGCAGTATTTT
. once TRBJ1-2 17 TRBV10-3 CAISESRPGVVNYGYTF TGTGCCATCAGTGAGTCGAGGCCAGGGGTTGTCAACTATGGCTACACCTTC